A selection of T cell receptor beta chains follows, all from one sample in a study of technical replicates of blood from a few donors. Assay: immunoSEQ multiplex PCR; the TCRdb copy retains only in-frame clones and omits some. The sample contains around 76,000 clones, roughly 96% of which appear only once. Sequencing input: T cells isolated from PBMCs. These receptors were collected from a human donor in good health. Each CDR3 is given with its conserved first and last residue. The order of the fields is clone size, V gene, J gene, D gene, CDR3 DNA, CDR3 protein. D genes are given only for firm matches. Expanded clones are given a class, and other clones once, few, many or no size at all.

clone_size: once
v_call: TRBV30
j_call: TRBJ1-5
d_call: TRBD1
cdr3_nt: TGTGCCTGGAGTGCCACGGGACAGCCAGCGGGGGGGCCCCAGCATTTT
cdr3_aa: CAWSATGQPAGGPQHF

clone_size: once
v_call: TRBV6-5
j_call: TRBJ2-1
d_call: TRBD2
cdr3_nt: TGTGCCAGTGGGAGGGGCTACAATGAGCAGTTCTTC
cdr3_aa: CASGRGYNEQFF

clone_size: .
v_call: TRBV5-4
j_call: TRBJ1-1
d_call: .
cdr3_nt: TGTGCCAGCAGCCGAGGACAGCAGAACACTGAAGCTTTCTTT
cdr3_aa: CASSRGQQNTEAFF

clone_size: .
v_call: TRBV28
j_call: TRBJ1-5
d_call: TRBD1
cdr3_nt: TGTGCCAGCAACCGACAGGGAAGGAGCAATCAGCCCCAGCATTTT
cdr3_aa: CASNRQGRSNQPQHF

clone_size: .
v_call: TRBV4-1
j_call: TRBJ1-1
d_call: .
cdr3_nt: TGCGCCAGCAGCCACGGGGGGGGCACTGAAGCTTTCTTT
cdr3_aa: CASSHGGGTEAFF

clone_size: .
v_call: TRBV5-1
j_call: TRBJ2-3
d_call: .
cdr3_nt: TGCGCCAGCAGCCCAGGGCGCTGGGCAGATACGCAGTATTTT
cdr3_aa: CASSPGRWADTQYF

clone_size: .
v_call: TRBV28
j_call: TRBJ2-3
d_call: TRBD2
cdr3_nt: TGTGCCAGCAAGGGGACTATCCAATACACAGATACGCAGTATTTT
cdr3_aa: CASKGTIQYTDTQYF

clone_size: .
v_call: TRBV28
j_call: TRBJ2-1
d_call: .
cdr3_nt: TGTGCCTCCCGACAGGCCCTCTACAATGAGCAGTTCTTC
cdr3_aa: CASRQALYNEQFF

clone_size: .
v_call: TRBV18
j_call: TRBJ2-7
d_call: TRBD1
cdr3_nt: TGTGCCAGCTCACACCCGGACAGGGCAGGATCCTACGAGCAGTACTTC
cdr3_aa: CASSHPDRAGSYEQYF

clone_size: .
v_call: TRBV5-1
j_call: TRBJ1-1
d_call: .
cdr3_nt: TGCGCCAGCAGGCAGCGCTACCGTGGGAGAAACACTGAAGCTTTCTTT
cdr3_aa: CASRQRYRGRNTEAFF

clone_size: .
v_call: TRBV19
j_call: TRBJ2-7
d_call: TRBD1
cdr3_nt: TGTGCCAGTAGCCGGGACAGGGGGTCCTACGAGCAGTACTTC
cdr3_aa: CASSRDRGSYEQYF

clone_size: .
v_call: TRBV11-3
j_call: TRBJ2-2
d_call: TRBD1
cdr3_nt: TGTGCCAGCAGCGCACGACAGGGATACACCGGGGAGCTGTTTTTT
cdr3_aa: CASSARQGYTGELFF

clone_size: .
v_call: TRBV2
j_call: TRBJ2-1
d_call: TRBD2
cdr3_nt: TGTGCCAGCAGTGGACTAGCGGATTACAATGAGCAGTTCTTC
cdr3_aa: CASSGLADYNEQFF

clone_size: .
v_call: TRBV5-1
j_call: TRBJ2-2
d_call: TRBD1
cdr3_nt: TGCGCCAGCAGCTTTATTGGACAGGGGGCGTCCGGGGAGCTGTTTTTT
cdr3_aa: CASSFIGQGASGELFF

clone_size: .
v_call: TRBV15
j_call: TRBJ2-3
d_call: .
cdr3_nt: TGTGCCACCAGCGCCGCGGGCCGCACAGATACGCAGTATTTT
cdr3_aa: CATSAAGRTDTQYF

clone_size: .
v_call: TRBV27
j_call: TRBJ1-2
d_call: TRBD1
cdr3_nt: TGTGCCAGCAGTTTTTATGGGGGACAGACCCCTAACTATGGCTACACCTTC
cdr3_aa: CASSFYGGQTPNYGYTF

clone_size: .
v_call: TRBV27
j_call: TRBJ1-2
d_call: TRBD1
cdr3_nt: TGTGCCAGCAGACCAACAGGGGACTATGGCTACACCTTC
cdr3_aa: CASRPTGDYGYTF

clone_size: .
v_call: TRBV6-5
j_call: TRBJ2-7
d_call: TRBD2
cdr3_nt: TGTGCCAGCCGGACTAGGACGGGATCGTTCTACGAGCAGTACTTC
cdr3_aa: CASRTRTGSFYEQYF

clone_size: .
v_call: TRBV19
j_call: TRBJ1-6
d_call: .
cdr3_nt: TGTGCCAGTAGTATAGGGGCAGTCCATAATTCACCCCTCCACTTT
cdr3_aa: CASSIGAVHNSPLHF

clone_size: .
v_call: TRBV20-1
j_call: TRBJ2-7
d_call: .
cdr3_nt: TGCAGTGTTGGCAGATCCTACGAGCAGTACTTC
cdr3_aa: CSVGRSYEQYF

clone_size: .
v_call: TRBV5-1
j_call: TRBJ1-5
d_call: TRBD1
cdr3_nt: TGCGCCAGCAGCGTCACTCCGGGACAGGGGAATCAGCCCCAGCATTTT
cdr3_aa: CASSVTPGQGNQPQHF

clone_size: .
v_call: TRBV5-1
j_call: TRBJ2-5
d_call: TRBD1
cdr3_nt: TGCGCCAGCAGCTTGGGGACAGGGAGAGAGACCCAGTACTTC
cdr3_aa: CASSLGTGRETQYF

clone_size: .
v_call: TRBV6-5
j_call: TRBJ2-5
d_call: .
cdr3_nt: TGTGCCAGCAGTTACTCGAGACAGCAAGAGACCCAGTACTTC
cdr3_aa: CASSYSRQQETQYF

clone_size: .
v_call: TRBV7-3
j_call: TRBJ2-5
d_call: .
cdr3_nt: TGTGCCAGCAGCCCCGACTCACAAGAGACCCAGTACTTC
cdr3_aa: CASSPDSQETQYF

clone_size: once
v_call: TRBV27
j_call: TRBJ1-1
d_call: .
cdr3_nt: TGTGCCAGCAGTGCCAGCATAAGTACAGGGAGAACTGAAGCTTTCTTT
cdr3_aa: CASSASISTGRTEAFF

clone_size: .
v_call: TRBV28
j_call: TRBJ1-2
d_call: .
cdr3_nt: TGTGCCAGCAGTTTCAGGCAGACTAACTATGGCTACACCTTC
cdr3_aa: CASSFRQTNYGYTF

clone_size: .
v_call: TRBV19
j_call: TRBJ1-1
d_call: TRBD1
cdr3_nt: TGTGCCAGTAGTATAGTCGGGGACAGGGGCACTGAAGCTTTCTTT
cdr3_aa: CASSIVGDRGTEAFF

clone_size: .
v_call: TRBV27
j_call: TRBJ2-7
d_call: TRBD1
cdr3_nt: TGTGCCAGCAGTTTATCGGCAGGGGGTTCCTACGAGCAGTACTTC
cdr3_aa: CASSLSAGGSYEQYF

clone_size: .
v_call: TRBV6-5
j_call: TRBJ1-1
d_call: .
cdr3_nt: TGTGCCAGCAGTTACTATTTATCACACACAGGGCGGGCTTTCTTT
cdr3_aa: CASSYYLSHTGRAFF

clone_size: .
v_call: TRBV29-1
j_call: TRBJ1-1
d_call: TRBD1
cdr3_nt: TGCAGCGGTGAGGACAGGCGGGGCGAAGCTTTCTTT
cdr3_aa: CSGEDRRGEAFF

clone_size: .
v_call: TRBV7-9
j_call: TRBJ2-7
d_call: .
cdr3_nt: TGTGCCAGCAGCACCAATAAACAGGTTTCCTACGAGCAGTACTTC
cdr3_aa: CASSTNKQVSYEQYF

clone_size: .
v_call: TRBV30
j_call: TRBJ2-3
d_call: .
cdr3_nt: TGTGCCTGGAGTAGGGGCAGGACCACAGATACGCAGTATTTT
cdr3_aa: CAWSRGRTTDTQYF